What follows are 12 T cell receptor beta chains derived from one specimen sequenced in a study of cytomegalovirus exposure and HLA in healthy donors. TCRdb's table, derived via immunoSEQ multiplex PCR, lists solely in-frame clones and lacks some. The data show approximately 170,000 clones, 75% to 95% seen once. The sequenced sample consisted of PBMCs. These receptors originate from a woman between 18 and 30 years old in good health and CMV-seropositive.

The V gene is TRBV27, the J gene TRBJ2-7, with D possibly matching TRBD1 (5 bases). The ends were cut back, 6 bases at V and 2 bases at J, with 14 bases in the middle. Germline lookup yields CDR1 MNHEY and CDR2 SMNVEV (reference sequence). The length of the CDR3 is 14 residues. The CDR3 sequence is CASSAGLNPYEQYF. In DNA form, the CDR3 reads TGTGCCAGCAGCGCAGGGCTAAACCCCTACGAGCAGTACTTC.

This chain uses TRBV6-5 with TRBJ2-1; D perhaps matches TRBD2 (6 bases). The CDR3 runs to 15 residues. Per the germline V gene, CDR1 is MNHEY and CDR2 is SVGAGI. The ends were cut back, 2 bases at V and 6 bases at J, with 14 bases in the middle. The CDR3 coding sequence is TGTGCCAGCAGTTACGCTAGCGTGGGCCCCAATGAGCAGTTCTTC. It codes for CASSYASVGPNEQFF.

V is TRBV29-1 and J is TRBJ1-5; 7 nucleotides line up with TRBD1. The CDR3 extends over 14 amino acids. The germline V gene encodes CDR1 SQVTM and CDR2 ANQGSEA. Here the CDR3 reads CSFTGADSNQPQHF. The CDR3 DNA follows: TGCAGTTTTACAGGGGCGGATAGCAATCAGCCCCAGCATTTT. The whole variable domain, remainder taken from reference TRBV29-1 and TRBJ1-5, is SAVISQKPSRDICQRGTSLTIQCQVDSQVTMMFWYRQQPGQSLTLIATANQGSEATYESGFVIDKFPISRPNLTFSTLTVSNMSPEDSSIYLCSFTGADSNQPQHFGDGTRLSIL.

This clone was found once. V gene TRBV7-8 combines with J gene TRBJ2-1, with 11 bases lining up with TRBD2. Germline V gene lookup returns CDR1 SGHVS and CDR2 FQNEAQ. This CDR3 has 16 amino acids. V lost 3 bases to trimming and J lost 4 bases; unmatched junction nucleotides: 5. The chain's CDR3 is CASSFSGGAPYNEQFF. For the CDR3, the DNA is TGTGCCAGCAGCTTTAGCGGGGGGGCTCCGTACAATGAGCAGTTCTTC.

The V gene is TRBV6-5, the J gene TRBJ1-4; TRBD1 agrees at 7 bases. The length of the CDR3 is 14 residues. Trimming cost V 10 bases and J 4 bases; bases outside gene matches: 9. The germline CDR1 and CDR2 sequences are MNHEY and SVGAGI. Written as DNA, the CDR3 is TGTGCCACCAATGGGACAGCTTTTAATGAAAAACTGTTTTTT. Translation: CATNGTAFNEKLFF.

This rearrangement joins TRBV9 to TRBJ2-3; D unresolved. This CDR3 is 13 amino acids long. V gave up 0 bases and J gave up 4 bases, with 6 bases separating them. CDR1 is SGDLS and CDR2 is YYNGEE in the germline V gene. The CDR3 nucleotides are TGTGCCAGCAGCGTAGATGCAGCAGATACGCAGTATTTT. Amino acids: CASSVDAADTQYF. The full variable domain, completed using reference TRBV9 and TRBJ2-3, is DSGVTQTPKHLITATGQRVTLRCSPRSGDLSVYWYQQSLDQGLQFLIQYYNGEERAKGNILERFSAQQFPDLHSELNLSSLELGDSALYFCASSVDAADTQYFGPGTRLTVL.

This clone showed up just a few times. This chain connects TRBV19 to TRBJ1-1; the match to TRBD1 covers 7 bases. V was pared by 3 bases and J by 4 bases, with 8 bases of the junction left unmatched. This CDR3 contains 15 residues. Germline V gives CDR1 LNHDA, CDR2 SQIVND (reference sequence). The CDR3 region is CASSIAGQRSTEAFF. The CDR3, as DNA: TGTGCCAGTAGTATTGCGGGACAGCGATCCACTGAAGCTTTCTTT.

The genes are TRBV6-8 and TRBJ2-3; 12 nucleotides match TRBD2. The CDR3 has 16 residues. Per the germline V gene, CDR1 is MNHGY and CDR2 is SAAAGT. With V trimmed by 5 bases and J by 6 bases, 9 bases remained unmatched. Written as DNA, the CDR3 is TGTGCCAGCAGTGCCCCTAGCGGGGGGGGCGCCGATACGCAGTATTTT. Encoded protein: CASSAPSGGGADTQYF.

CDR3 in amino acids: CASRTGSEIVAQHF. The CDR3 nucleotides read TGTGCCTCCCGGACTGGATCCGAAATCGTAGCCCAGCATTTT. The chain has TRBV2 and TRBJ1-5; D is unclear. Trimming took 11 bases from V and 11 from J, leaving 25 bases between them. Germline-derived CDR1 and CDR2 are SNHLY and FYNNEI. The CDR3 totals 14 residues.

Here the CDR3 reads CASTLGLNTGELFF. CDR3 nucleotides: TGCGCCAGCACCCTTGGGCTTAACACCGGGGAGCTGTTTTTT. The V call is TRBV4-3, the J call TRBJ2-2; D remains ambiguous. Trimming stripped 7 bases from V and 2 bases from J, with 11 bases between. The germline V gene has CDR1 LGHNA and CDR2 YSLEER. CDR3 size: 14 residues.

The chain is built from TRBV29-1 and TRBJ2-6, with D possibly matching TRBD1 (5 bases). The V end was cut by 6 bases, the J end by 4 bases, with 13 bases between. The CDR3 has 14 residues. From germline, CDR1 is SQVTM and CDR2 ANQGSEA. CDR3 protein: CSVQTGPGANVLTF. CDR3 sequence (DNA): TGCAGCGTCCAAACAGGTCCCGGGGCCAACGTCCTGACTTTC. The full variable domain, its missing parts supplied by reference TRBV29-1 and TRBJ2-6, is SAVISQKPSRDICQRGTSLTIQCQVDSQVTMMFWYRQQPGQSLTLIATANQGSEATYESGFVIDKFPISRPNLTFSTLTVSNMSPEDSSIYLCSVQTGPGANVLTFGAGSRLTVL.

CDR3 DNA sequence: TGCAGTGCCGCAACTAAAGATACGCAGTATTTT. This codes for CSAATKDTQYF. This chain uses TRBV20-1 with TRBJ2-3, with D unclear. The CDR3 consists of 11 residues. Trimming left V 6 bases short and J 5 bases short, with 9 bases between. Germline loops: CDR1 DFQATT, CDR2 SNEGSKA (reference sequence).